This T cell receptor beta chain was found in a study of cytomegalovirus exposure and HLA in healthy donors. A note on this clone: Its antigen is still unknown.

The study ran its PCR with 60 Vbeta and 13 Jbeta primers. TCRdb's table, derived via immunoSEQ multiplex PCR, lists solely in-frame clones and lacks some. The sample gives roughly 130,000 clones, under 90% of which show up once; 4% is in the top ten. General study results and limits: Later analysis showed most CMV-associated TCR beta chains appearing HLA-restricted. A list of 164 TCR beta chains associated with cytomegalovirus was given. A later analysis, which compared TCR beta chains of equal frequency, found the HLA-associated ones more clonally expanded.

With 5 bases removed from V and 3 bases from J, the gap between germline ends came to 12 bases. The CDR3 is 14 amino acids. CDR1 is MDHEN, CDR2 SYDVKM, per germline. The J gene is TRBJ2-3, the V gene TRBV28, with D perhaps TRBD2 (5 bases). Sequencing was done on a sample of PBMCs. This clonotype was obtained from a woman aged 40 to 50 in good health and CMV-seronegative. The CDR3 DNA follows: TGTGCCAGCAGTGGCAGGAGGAGGACAGATACGCAGTATTTT. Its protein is CASSGRRRTDTQYF.